The T cell receptor (beta chain) described here comes from a study of T cells in women clearing cervical HPV infection. Study context: Case blood was drawn when the lesion was first found; control blood after infection became undetectable.

Sequencing used immunoSEQ multiplex PCR; TCRdb keeps in-frame clones, though not all of them. Seen in this sample are 25,000 to 30,000 clones; the ten most common clones hold 15% to 20%. Cervical HPV DNA detected by MY09/MY11 PCR, typed by dot-blot. CDR1 and CDR2 from the germline V gene are GTSNPN and SVGIG (reference sequence). CDR3 size: 15 residues. With 4 bases clipped from V and 1 base from J, the junction kept 4 bases outside the gene matches. Of note for this clone: Coverage ceases 3 residues before the CDR3 finishes, and the germline J gene fills in the end.

The specimen was blood buffy coat. This TCR derives from a woman between 18 and 75 years old with a cervical HPV16 infection that either progressed to CIN3+ or cleared (not recorded which). This chain uses TRBV30 with TRBJ2-7, with 13 bases lining up with TRBD2. The CDR3 protein is CAWTRTSGGSYEQYF. Incomplete CDR3 DNA: TGTGCCTGGACTAGGACTAGCGGGGGATCCTACGAG.